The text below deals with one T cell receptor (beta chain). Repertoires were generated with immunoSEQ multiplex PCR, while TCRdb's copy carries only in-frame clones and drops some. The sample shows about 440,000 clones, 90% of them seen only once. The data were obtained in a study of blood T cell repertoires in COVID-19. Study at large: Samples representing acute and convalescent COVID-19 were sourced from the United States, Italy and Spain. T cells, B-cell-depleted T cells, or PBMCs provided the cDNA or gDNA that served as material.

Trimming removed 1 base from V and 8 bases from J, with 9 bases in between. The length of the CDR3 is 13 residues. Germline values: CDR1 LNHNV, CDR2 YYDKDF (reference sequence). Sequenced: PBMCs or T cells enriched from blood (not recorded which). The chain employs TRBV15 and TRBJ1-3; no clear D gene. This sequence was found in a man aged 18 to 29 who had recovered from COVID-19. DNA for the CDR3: TGTGCCACCAGCAGAGCCTATACGGACACCATATATTTT. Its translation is CATSRAYTDTIYF.